This entry is about one TCR beta chain. What this receptor recognizes is not known. Base qualities are not at hand, and no much larger clone is one base apart. The data derive from a study of shared clonotypes between healthy human individuals (dated by TCRdb to 2018 to 2020). Regarding the research as a whole: Three men and two women, aged 18 to 49 years, made up the cohort. For each donor, three plates each were used for CD4 naive and CD4 memory, two plates were used for CD8 naive, and one plate was used for CD8 memory. Blood TCR repertoires of roughly five healthy adults were deeply sequenced to estimate repertoire size and the extent of clonotype sharing between individuals. To increase sequencing depth and limit assay-specific biases, different laboratories used diverse techniques to prepare libraries and sequence TCR repertoires. Per donor, leukapheresis produced somewhere between about 0.85 and 10 billion PBMCs.

Healthy HIV-negative adults with no recently reported acute infections or vaccinations were included as donors. All donors were Caucasian adults living in Nashville, Tennessee, USA. CD4+ T cells were enriched by magnetic negative selection; naive cells were then positively selected on CD45RA, and the negative fraction formed the memory subset. Blood was obtained by leukapheresis, after which PBMCs were separated by Ficoll-Histopaque density gradient centrifugation and cryopreserved in liquid nitrogen vapor phase. Analytical flow cytometry was used to check the purity and quantity of each magnetically sorted T cell population. Each sorted fraction had its genomic DNA isolated and then quantified by UV absorbance on a Nanodrop 2000c. The CDR3 holds 16 amino acids from the cysteine to the phenylalanine. The entry retains the CDR3 DNA only, 48 bases that are in frame from base 1. The germline V gene provides CDR1 MNHNS and CDR2 SASEGT. V and J lose 0 bases and 0 bases, and a span of 9 bases separates them.

Using the deep immunoSEQ assay, multiplex PCR amplified TCR CDR3 regions from genomic DNA. Genomic DNA extracted from each cell subset was distributed evenly over all wells of several immunoSEQ 96-well plates, and each plate served as one replicate. For sorted subsets, about 200 ng genomic DNA, equal to 30,000 to 35,000 T cell genomes, was loaded into each replicate PCR. The purified libraries were quantified using a Qubit 3.0 fluorometer, sized with a Bioanalyzer 2100, and then quantified again using the KAPA Library Quantification kit. Every immunoSEQ 96-well plate was sequenced on a dedicated single-read 150-cycle Illumina NextSeq 550 flow cell. Turning to the authors' computational methods: Because only junctional sequences without quality scores were contained in the immunoSEQ output, filtering matching that applied to full-length reads could not be performed. Sequences were annotated with PyIR, a Python wrapper for IgBLAST v1.9, and V/J genes and CDR3 were assigned using IMGT germline references. Any read was removed if the V/J assignment was weak (E-value above 1e-6), the CDR3 was missing, or the read contained stop codons, out-of-frame junctions, or ambiguous translated residues. A V3J clonotype was defined by an identical inferred V gene, J gene, and CDR3 amino acid sequence. To compute the percentage overlap between repertoires, the number of shared unique clonotypes was divided by the size of the smaller repertoire. Three approaches were used to assess repertoire richness: RTK rarefaction, the Chao1 estimator, and Recon v2.1 estimates of unobserved clonotypes. Generation probabilities for all TCRbeta clonotypes obtained by the gDNA method from a few donors were computed using OLGA. Imported from immuneACCESS, the table was reduced by TCRdb to in-frame sequences with V and J called. These copies leave out some clones; in studies compared against another copy, an unresolved V gene accounts for under half, and the cause of the remainder is not known. V and J calls and clone size are as listed in that table; D and trimming were resolved from the DNA. The sample has 550,000 to 700,000 clones on record, roughly 73% of them singletons. Of the sample, around 1.8% is held by the ten largest clones.

Broader findings and caveats from the paper: Sampling was restricted to blood, and TCR repertoires in tissue are likely to differ from TCR repertoires in blood. Pairwise subsampling led to the expectation that sequencing depth would affect the degree of clonotype sharing among donors. Across four donors, around 5.4% of naive CD4, 3% to 4% of naive CD8, around 2.5% of memory CD4, and roughly 0.4% of memory CD8 clonotypes were shared. Because the study included only a small number of donors, the genetic and exposure-history diversity represented was limited. Compared with non-shared clonotypes, clonotypes shared by all four sorted-subset donors had higher generation probabilities. Rarefaction of sorted-subset datasets indicated incomplete sequencing despite the large sequencing depth. Estimated clonotype richness was generally larger for naive than for memory subsets.

The specimen sequenced was memory CD4+ T cells sorted from blood. The cell subset or site label corresponds to: CD45RA-negative fraction. This sequence originates from a woman younger than 45 in good health. The chain is encoded by TRBV6-1 joined to TRBJ1-5; perhaps TRBD1 is the D gene, with 5 bases matching. This receptor carries the CDR3 CASSEAGGGSNQPQHF. In nucleotides, the sequence is TGTGCCAGCAGTGAAGCTGGGGGGGGTAGCAATCAGCCCCAGCATTTT.